The 13 T cell receptor beta chains in this list originate from one sample, sequenced in a study of blood T cell repertoires in COVID-19. The assay was immunoSEQ multiplex PCR, and TCRdb's table has in-frame clones only and misses some. The sample records 200,000 to 250,000 clones, nearly 90% being singletons. The sample was peripheral blood. The receptors stem from a woman in her late teens or twenties who had recovered from COVID-19.

The chain links TRBV7-3 to TRBJ2-2, with 9 positions matching TRBD1. V gave up 2 bases and J gave up 7 bases; unmatched junction bases: 11. Germline values: CDR1 SGHTA, CDR2 FQGTGA. This CDR3 region has 17 residues. CDR3 nucleotides: TGTGCCAGCAGCTTATCAAGGACAGGGGAATCTGGCGGGGAGCTGTTTTTT. It yields the protein CASSLSRTGESGGELFF.

The rearrangement joins TRBV24-1 to TRBJ2-2; 14 bases are shared with TRBD2. Germline CDR1 KGHDR, CDR2 SFDVKD. The CDR3 totals 17 residues. Germline trimming cut 4 bases from V and 7 bases from J; bases unmatched to any gene: 7. This chain's CDR3 is CATSDAGLAGDVGELFF. DNA of the CDR3: TGTGCCACCAGTGACGCGGGACTAGCGGGAGACGTCGGGGAGCTGTTTTTT.

The chain joins TRBV30 to TRBJ1-1; the D is unclear. V was cut by 0 bases and J by 4 bases, with 12 bases left in between. Germline V CDR1 and CDR2: GTSNPN, SVGIG (reference sequence). The CDR3 covers 14 residues. The CDR3: CAWSVRSLSTEAFF. CDR3 DNA: TGTGCCTGGAGTGTTCGGTCCTTGAGCACTGAAGCTTTCTTT.

The chain recombines TRBV7-8 with TRBJ2-1; 10 bases map to TRBD2. Germline CDR1 reads SGHVS; CDR2 reads FQNEAQ. V lost 5 bases, J lost 6 bases, and 1 base stayed unmatched. CDR3 length: 13 residues. The CDR3 nucleotides read TGTGCCAGCAGCAGACTAGCGGGCAATGAGCAGTTCTTC. Amino acids: CASSRLAGNEQFF.

Of note for this clone: Other DNA sequences of this sample code for an identical CDR3. The chain employs TRBV19 and TRBJ1-1; D possibly corresponds to TRBD1 (6 bases). The germline V gene has CDR1 LNHDA and CDR2 SQIVND (reference sequence). Trimming removed 1 base from V and 5 bases from J, with 8 bases in between. The CDR3 extends over 13 amino acids. CDR3 sequence (DNA): TGTGCCAGTAGTATAGGCAGGGGTACTGAAGCTTTCTTT. Amino acids: CASSIGRGTEAFF.

J is TRBJ2-7 and V is TRBV9, with 13 bases fitting TRBD2. In germline, CDR1 is SGDLS, CDR2 YYNGEE. This CDR3 comprises 16 residues. Trimming removed 4 bases from V and 5 bases from J; junction bases left unmatched: 9. The CDR3 DNA reads as TGTGCCAGCAGCATTACTAGCGGGAGGGAGTCCGACGAGCAGTACTTC. Translation: CASSITSGRESDEQYF.

The chain is built from TRBV9 and TRBJ2-1; TRBD1 matches at 7 bases. V lost 0 bases to trimming and J lost 3 bases; unmatched junction nucleotides: 9. Germline values: CDR1 SGDLS, CDR2 YYNGEE. The CDR3 runs to 17 residues. The CDR3 region has the DNA TGTGCCAGCAGCGTAGAGATTTCGGCAGGGGGCTACAATGAGCAGTTCTTC. It specifies CASSVEISAGGYNEQFF.

The V call is TRBV6-2 or TRBV6-3, the J call TRBJ2-1; TRBD2 agrees at 9 bases. Trimming at V came to 5 bases and at J to 4 bases, leaving 6 bases not matched to a gene. The CDR3 consists of 15 residues. CDR1 MNHEY and CDR2 SVGEGT come from the germline V gene. The CDR3 nucleotides read TGTGCCAGCAGTCCCCGGCTAGCGGGATACAATGAGCAGTTCTTC. Translated: CASSPRLAGYNEQFF.

This clone was found once. The chain joins TRBV19 to TRBJ1-1; 7 bases are a match to TRBD1. Germline CDR1 reads LNHDA; CDR2 reads SQIVND (reference sequence). V lost 4 bases and J lost 1; bases outside the gene matches: 12. The length of the CDR3 is 17 residues. The CDR3: CASSTFGPTGRNTEAFF. The DNA for the CDR3 is TGTGCCAGTAGTACCTTTGGGCCGACAGGGAGGAACACTGAAGCTTTCTTT.

The V call is TRBV2, the J call TRBJ1-3; D gene ambiguous. The length of the CDR3 is 14 residues. Germline V gene data show CDR1 as SNHLY and CDR2 as FYNNEI. Between the trimmed V and J ends, which lost 7 bases and 0 bases, there was a span of 10 bases. This chain's CDR3 is CASIPELSGNTIYF. The DNA of the CDR3 is TGTGCCAGCATTCCGGAGCTCTCTGGAAACACCATATATTTT.

This chain links TRBV6-5 with TRBJ1-1; D remains ambiguous. The CDR3 extends over 15 amino acids. The V end was cut by 1 base, the J end by 3 bases, with 12 bases between. Germline CDR1 reads MNHEY; CDR2 reads SVGAGI. The CDR3 is CASSYLAGSDTEAFF. Here the CDR3 DNA reads TGTGCCAGCAGTTACTTAGCGGGATCGGACACTGAAGCTTTCTTT.

The chain uses TRBV11-2 and TRBJ2-3, with D uncertain. This CDR3 spans 16 amino acids. Trimming removed 5 bases at V and 0 bases at J, with 15 bases between. Germline CDR1 is SGHAT and CDR2 is FQNNGV. The CDR3 here is CASSPQRAYSTDTQYF. CDR3 sequence (DNA): TGTGCCAGCAGCCCCCAAAGAGCTTATAGCACAGATACGCAGTATTTT.

The genes are TRBV9 and TRBJ1-1; TRBD1 aligns across 11 bases. In germline, CDR1 is SGDLS, CDR2 YYNGEE. CDR3 length: 15 amino acids. With V trimmed by 2 bases and J by 4 bases, 4 bases remained unmatched. CDR3 sequence reads: CASSVSGQGATEAFF. As DNA, the CDR3 is TGTGCCAGCAGCGTTTCCGGACAGGGGGCCACTGAAGCTTTCTTT.